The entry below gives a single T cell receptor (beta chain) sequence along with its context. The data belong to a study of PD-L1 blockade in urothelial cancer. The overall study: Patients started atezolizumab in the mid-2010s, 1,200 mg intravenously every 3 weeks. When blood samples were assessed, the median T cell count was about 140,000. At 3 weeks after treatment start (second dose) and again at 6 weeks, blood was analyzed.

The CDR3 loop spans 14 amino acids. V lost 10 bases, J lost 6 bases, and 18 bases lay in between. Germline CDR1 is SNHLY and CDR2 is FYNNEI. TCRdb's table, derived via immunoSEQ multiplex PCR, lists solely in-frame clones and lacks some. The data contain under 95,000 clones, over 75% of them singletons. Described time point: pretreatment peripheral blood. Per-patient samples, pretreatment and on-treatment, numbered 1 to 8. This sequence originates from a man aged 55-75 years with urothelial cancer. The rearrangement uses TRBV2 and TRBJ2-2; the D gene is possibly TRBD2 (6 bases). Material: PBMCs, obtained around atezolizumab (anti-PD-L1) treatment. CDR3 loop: CATRGGGYPGELFF. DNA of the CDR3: TGTGCCACGAGGGGAGGCGGGTATCCCGGGGAGCTGTTTTTT.